This T cell receptor beta chain was documented in a study of T cells expressing NK-cell markers. Looking at the study overall: Researchers got TCR beta repertoires out of sorted CD3+CD56+NKG2C+, CD3+CD56+NKG2C- and CD3+CD56-NKG2C+ T cells. Notes on the study in general: Whether expanded NKG2C+ T cell clones recognized HCMV stayed uncertain. In a handful of donors, dominant clonotypes made up about 28.3-65% of CD3+CD56-NKG2C+ cells. Roughly 6 donors had dominant NKG2C+ clonotypes that comprised roughly 1.0-8% of their CD8+ T cells.

Using the 5' RACE reads, TCRdb records one entry per CDR3 protein without DNA. The listing contains 350,000 to 400,000 distinct CDR3 sequences. This CDR3 spans 13 amino acids. Germline V gives CDR1 MGHRA, CDR2 YSYEKL. Concerning this clonotype: The antigen remains unidentified.

The V and J genes are TRBV4-1 and TRBJ2-5. Sequencing was done on a sample of blood T cells: a sorted CD56 or NKG2C T cell subset, CD4+ or CD8+ T cells, or bulk PBMC T cells (not recorded which). This receptor was taken from a woman in her fifties or sixties in good health. CDR3 region: CASSQGLRETQYF.